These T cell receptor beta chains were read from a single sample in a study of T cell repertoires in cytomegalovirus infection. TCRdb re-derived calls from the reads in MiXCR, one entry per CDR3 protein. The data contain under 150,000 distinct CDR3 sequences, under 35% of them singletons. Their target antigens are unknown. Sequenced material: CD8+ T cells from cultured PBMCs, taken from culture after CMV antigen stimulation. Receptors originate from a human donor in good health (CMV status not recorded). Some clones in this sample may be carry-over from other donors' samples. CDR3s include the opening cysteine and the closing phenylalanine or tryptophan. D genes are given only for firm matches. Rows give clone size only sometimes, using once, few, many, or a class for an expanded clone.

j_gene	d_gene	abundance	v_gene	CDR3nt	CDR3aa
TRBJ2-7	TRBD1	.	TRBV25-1	TGTGCCAGCAGTGAATACTTTTTTGTGGGGACAGGGGAATCCTACGAGCAGTACTTC	CASSEYFFVGTGESYEQYF
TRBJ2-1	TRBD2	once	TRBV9	TGTGCCAGCAGTACTAGCGGGGGCGTTTTCGATGAGCAGTTCTTC	CASSTSGGVFDEQFF
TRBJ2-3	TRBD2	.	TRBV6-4	TGTGCCAGCAGTGACTCGCGGGGGGCGCTTGGCACAGATACGCAGTATTTT	CASSDSRGALGTDTQYF
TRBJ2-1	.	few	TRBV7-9	TGTGCCAGCAGCTTAACTAGCCCCTACAATGAGCAGTTCTTC	CASSLTSPYNEQFF
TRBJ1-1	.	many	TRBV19	TGTGCCAGTAGTATCTCATCTTGGGGAAACACTGAAGCTTTCTTT	CASSISSWGNTEAFF
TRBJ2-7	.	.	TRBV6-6	TGTGCCAGCAGTTACTCGAACGTGGGTCAAGTGCACGAGCAGTACTTC	CASSYSNVGQVHEQYF
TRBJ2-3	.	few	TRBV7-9	TGTGCCAGCAGCCCGCATTCTGGAGCGGACCCCGATACGCAGTATTTT	CASSPHSGADPDTQYF
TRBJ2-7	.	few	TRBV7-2	TGTGCCAGCAGCTTGGGCGCCTCCTACGAGCAGTACTTC	CASSLGASYEQYF
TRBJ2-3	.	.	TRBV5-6	TGTGCCAGCAGCCCCCGCGATGGGGGGCTTACAGATACGCAGTATTTT	CASSPRDGGLTDTQYF
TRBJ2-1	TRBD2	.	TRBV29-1	TGCAGCGTTGCGGGGCTAGCGGGGGGCTACTCCTACAATGAGCAGTTCTTC	CSVAGLAGGYSYNEQFF
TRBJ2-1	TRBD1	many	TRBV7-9	TGTGCCAGCAGCTCGAACAGGGGCGGAACCTACAATGAGCAGTTCTTC	CASSSNRGGTYNEQFF
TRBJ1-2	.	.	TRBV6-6	TGTGCCAGCAGTTACGAGGCTGGCTACACCTTC	CASSYEAGYTF
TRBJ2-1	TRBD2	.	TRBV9	TGTGCCAGCAGCGTAGGCGGGTCTAGCGGTTACAATGAGCAGTTCTTC	CASSVGGSSGYNEQFF
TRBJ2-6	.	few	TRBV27	TGTGCCAGCAGTTTATCCGGGTACGGGGCCAACGTCCTGACTTTC	CASSLSGYGANVLTF
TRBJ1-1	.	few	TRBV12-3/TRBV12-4	TGTGCCAGCAGTTCGCTTTTAGACAGGCTACCTGAAGCTTTCTTT	CASSSLLDRLPEAFF
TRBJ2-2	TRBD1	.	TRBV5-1	TGCGCCAGCAGCGCCGGGACAGGGGCCGGGGAGCTGTTTTTT	CASSAGTGAGELFF
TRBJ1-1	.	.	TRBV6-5	TGTGCCAGCAGTCCCCCGGGGGCCGGGTACGAAGCTTTCTTT	CASSPPGAGYEAFF
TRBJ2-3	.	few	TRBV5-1	TGCGCCAGCAGCCCTTTTGGGGGAGCATGGGATACGCAGTATTTT	CASSPFGGAWDTQYF
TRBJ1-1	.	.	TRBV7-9	TGTGCCAGCAGCTTAGCGCGGGGTTTGAACACTGAAGCTTTCTTT	CASSLARGLNTEAFF
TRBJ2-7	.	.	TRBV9	TGTGCCAGCAGCGTAGACGGGGGGCCTGGCTACGAGCAGTACTTC	CASSVDGGPGYEQYF
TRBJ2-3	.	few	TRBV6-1	TGTGCCAGCAGCTACGGACCATACCAAAGCACAGATACGCAGTATTTT	CASSYGPYQSTDTQYF
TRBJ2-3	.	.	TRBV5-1	TGCGCCAGCAGCTTGGAACTTCCTCTGACGGATACGCAGTATTTT	CASSLELPLTDTQYF
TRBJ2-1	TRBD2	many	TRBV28	TGTGCCAGCAGCTTGGGGACTAGCTCCTACAATGAGCAGTTCTTC	CASSLGTSSYNEQFF
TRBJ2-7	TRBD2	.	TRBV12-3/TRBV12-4	TGTGCCAGCAGTCTCGGGGGGGGTTCGTTTGTGCAGTACTTC	CASSLGGGSFVQYF
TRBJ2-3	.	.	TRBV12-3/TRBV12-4	TGTGCCAGCACTCTCGATACAACCCTACAGCCGCAGTATTTT	CASTLDTTLQPQYF
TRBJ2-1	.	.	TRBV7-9	TGTGCCAGCAGCCCCAGCGGGTCCTACGCCCGGCGTGAGCAGTTCTTC	CASSPSGSYARREQFF
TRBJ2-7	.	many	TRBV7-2	TGTGCCAGCAGCTCGCGGGACAACCCCTACGAGCAGTACTTC	CASSSRDNPYEQYF
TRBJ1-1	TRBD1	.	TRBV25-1	TGTGCCAGCAGTGGCCTTGGGACAGGGGAGGAAGAAGCTTTCTTT	CASSGLGTGEEEAFF
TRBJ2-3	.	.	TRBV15	TGTGCCACCAGCAGAGAGGAGGGGACAGATACGCAGTATTTT	CATSREEGTDTQYF
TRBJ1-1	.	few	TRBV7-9	TGTGCCAGCAGCCCAGACTTGAACACTGAAGCTTTCTTT	CASSPDLNTEAFF
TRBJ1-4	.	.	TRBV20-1	TGCAGTGCTAGGCGGGCTCCCACAACTAATGAAAAACTGTTTTTT	CSARRAPTTNEKLFF
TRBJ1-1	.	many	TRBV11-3	TGTGCCAGCAGTTTACACTTTGGGGAGAACACTGAAGCTTTCTTT	CASSLHFGENTEAFF
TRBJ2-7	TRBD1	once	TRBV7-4	TGTGCCAGCAGCTCCCCGACAGGGGTTTACCTCTACGAGCAGTACTTC	CASSSPTGVYLYEQYF
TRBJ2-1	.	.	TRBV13	TGTGCCAGCAGCTTAAACCGGCTAGTAGGTGAGCAGTTCTTC	CASSLNRLVGEQFF
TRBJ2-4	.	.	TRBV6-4	TGTGCCAGCAGTCAACAGGGGGAGGGAGACATTCAGTACTTC	CASSQQGEGDIQYF
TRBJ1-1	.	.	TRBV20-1	TGCAGTGCTAGAGATACGACGACCACTGAAGCTTTCTTT	CSARDTTTTEAFF
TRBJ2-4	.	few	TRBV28	TGTGCCAGCAGTTTCGTACCCAAAAACATTCAGTACTTC	CASSFVPKNIQYF
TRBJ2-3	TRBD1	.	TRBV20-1	TGCAGTGCTAGAGACCTGGGACAGGCAATCACAGATACGCAGTATTTT	CSARDLGQAITDTQYF
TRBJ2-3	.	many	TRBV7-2	TGTGCCAGCAGCACCGGACGGGTCACAGATACGCAGTATTTT	CASSTGRVTDTQYF
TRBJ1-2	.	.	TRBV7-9	TGTGCCAGCAGCTTAGTCGGCAGGGAAAGGACTGACTATGGCTACACCTTC	CASSLVGRERTDYGYTF
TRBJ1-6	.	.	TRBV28	TGTGCCAGCAGTTTAGGTTCACCCCTCCACTTT	CASSLGSPLHF
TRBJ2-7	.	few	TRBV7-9	TGTGCCAGCAGCTTACAGTACGAGCAGTACTTC	CASSLQYEQYF
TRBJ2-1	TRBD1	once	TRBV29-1	TGCAGCGCCTCGGACAGGGAGCAGTTCTTC	CSASDREQFF
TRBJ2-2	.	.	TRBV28	TGTGCCAGCAGTCCTAGGAACACCGGGGAGCTGTTTTTT	CASSPRNTGELFF
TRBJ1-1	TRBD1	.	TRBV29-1	TGCAGCGTTCATGACAGGGCCCCTATGCCGGCCGGTGAAGCTTTCTTT	CSVHDRAPMPAGEAFF
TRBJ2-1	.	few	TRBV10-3	TGTGCCATCAGTGAGTCGCAGGATTACAATGAGCAGTTCTTC	CAISESQDYNEQFF
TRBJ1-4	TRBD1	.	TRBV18	TGTGCCAGCTCTATCGAAAGGGGGCTGAGGAATGAAAAACTGTTTTTT	CASSIERGLRNEKLFF